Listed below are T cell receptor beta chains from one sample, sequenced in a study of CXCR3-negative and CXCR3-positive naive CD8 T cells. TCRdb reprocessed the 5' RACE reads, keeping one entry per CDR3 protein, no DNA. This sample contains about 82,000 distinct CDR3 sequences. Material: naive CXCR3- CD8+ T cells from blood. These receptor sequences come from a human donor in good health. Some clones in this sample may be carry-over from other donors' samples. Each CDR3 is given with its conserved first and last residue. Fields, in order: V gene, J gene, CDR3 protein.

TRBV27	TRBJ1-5	CASSLSISTQPQHF
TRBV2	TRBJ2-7	CASSGQGARPYEQYF
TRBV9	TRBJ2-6	CASSAAPGANVLTF
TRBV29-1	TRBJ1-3	CSGRTGDTAGNTIYF
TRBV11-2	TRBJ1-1	CASSLWAEAFF
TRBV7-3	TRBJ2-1	CASCLNPGGYNEQFF
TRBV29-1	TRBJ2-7	CSVSPGAFEQYF
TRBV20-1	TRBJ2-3	CSARGLLSTDTQYF
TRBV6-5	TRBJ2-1	CASSYDGGQSNEQFF
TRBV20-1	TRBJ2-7	CSAQDRVVDYEQYF
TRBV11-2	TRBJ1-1	CASSPRGQLNTEAFF
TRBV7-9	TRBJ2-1	CASSSDRGFGGDNEQFF
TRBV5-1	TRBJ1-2	CASSLQPGQGHGYTF
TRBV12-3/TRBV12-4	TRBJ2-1	CASSLEDSLYNGQFF
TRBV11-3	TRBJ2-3	CASSFRSDTQYF
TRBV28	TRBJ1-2	CASSRHRTYGYTF
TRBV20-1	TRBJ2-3	CSATKVGTSGGAWTDTQYF
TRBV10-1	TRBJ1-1	CASSESGENTEAFF
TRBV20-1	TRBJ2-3	CSARDLAGGSPDTQYF
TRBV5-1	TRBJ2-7	CASSLGTSHYEQYF
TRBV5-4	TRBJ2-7	CASSSGGPTYEQYF
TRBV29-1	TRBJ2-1	CSAEGLAGTNEQFF
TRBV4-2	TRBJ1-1	CASSQDLGNTEAFF
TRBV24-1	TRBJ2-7	CATYARAGVYEQYF
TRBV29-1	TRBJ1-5	CSAWTGGNQPQHF
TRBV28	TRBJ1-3	CASSFGGTGNTIYF
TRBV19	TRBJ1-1	CASSISGRGNTEAFF
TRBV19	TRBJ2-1	CASTPGPAGSAYNEQFF
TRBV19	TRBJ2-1	CASSSSVGQGSYNEQFF
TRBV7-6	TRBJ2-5	CASSLGVEGTLAGDQETQYF
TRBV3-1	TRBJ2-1	CASSQNLDRVNEQFF